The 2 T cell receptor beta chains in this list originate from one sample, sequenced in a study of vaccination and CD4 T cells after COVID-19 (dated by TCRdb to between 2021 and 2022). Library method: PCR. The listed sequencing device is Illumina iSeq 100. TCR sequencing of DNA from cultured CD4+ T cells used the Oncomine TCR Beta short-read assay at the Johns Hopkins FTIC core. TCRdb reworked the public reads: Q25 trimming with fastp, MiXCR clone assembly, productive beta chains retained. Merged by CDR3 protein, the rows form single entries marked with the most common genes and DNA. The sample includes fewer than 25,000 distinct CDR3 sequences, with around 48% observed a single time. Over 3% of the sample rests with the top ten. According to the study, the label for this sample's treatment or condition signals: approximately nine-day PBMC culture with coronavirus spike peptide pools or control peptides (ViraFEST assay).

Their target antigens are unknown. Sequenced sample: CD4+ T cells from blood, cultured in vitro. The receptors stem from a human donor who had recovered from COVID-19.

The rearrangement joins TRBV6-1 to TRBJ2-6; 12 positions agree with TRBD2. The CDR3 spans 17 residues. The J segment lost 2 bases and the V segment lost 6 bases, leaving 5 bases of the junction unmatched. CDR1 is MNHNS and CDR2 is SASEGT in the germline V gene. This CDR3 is CASRTGLAGTGANVLTF. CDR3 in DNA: TGTGCCAGCAGAACCGGACTAGCGGGAACTGGGGCCAACGTCCTGACTTTC.

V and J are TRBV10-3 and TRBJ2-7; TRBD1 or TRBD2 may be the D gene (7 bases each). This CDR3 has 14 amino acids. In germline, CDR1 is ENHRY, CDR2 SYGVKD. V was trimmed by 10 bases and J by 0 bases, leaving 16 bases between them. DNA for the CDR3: TGTGCCACAACAGGGGCTAGCGGCTCCTACGAGCAGTACTTC. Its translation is CATTGASGSYEQYF.